This T cell receptor (beta chain) was identified in a study of shared clonotypes between healthy human individuals. Researchers divided each subset's genomic DNA evenly across several immunoSEQ plates. Sequencing was performed with immunoSEQ multiplex PCR; in TCRdb, only in-frame clones are kept and a portion is missing. The table lists nearly 2 million clones, less than 95% of them singletons. Study conclusions and caveats: The study sampled only blood, and tissue repertoires likely differ.

Only CD45RO-negative cells positively selected for CCR7 counted as naive CD8 cells, so terminally differentiated effector memory CD45RA+ cells were excluded. The donors, all of them Caucasian adults, lived in Nashville, Tennessee. About this clone: Its antigen remains unidentified.

Sequencing used naive CD8+ T cells sorted from blood. This TCR derives from a man younger than 30 in good health.

This CDR3 is CATRTVLYYEQYF. CDR3 nucleotides: TGTGCCACCAGAACGGTGTTATACTACGAGCAGTACTTC. V gene TRBV15 combines with J gene TRBJ2-7; D remains ambiguous. The germline V gene has CDR1 LNHNV and CDR2 YYDKDF (reference sequence). CDR3 length: 13 residues. Deletions cut 6 bases from V and 3 bases from J, with 12 bases between. Together with reference TRBV15 and TRBJ2-7, the CDR3 gives the full variable domain: DAMVIQNPRYQVTQFGKPVTLSCSQTLNHNVMYWYQQKSSQAPKLLFHYYDKDFNNEADTPDNFQSRRPNTSFCFLDIRSPGLGDTAMYLCATRTVLYYEQYFGPGTRLTVT.